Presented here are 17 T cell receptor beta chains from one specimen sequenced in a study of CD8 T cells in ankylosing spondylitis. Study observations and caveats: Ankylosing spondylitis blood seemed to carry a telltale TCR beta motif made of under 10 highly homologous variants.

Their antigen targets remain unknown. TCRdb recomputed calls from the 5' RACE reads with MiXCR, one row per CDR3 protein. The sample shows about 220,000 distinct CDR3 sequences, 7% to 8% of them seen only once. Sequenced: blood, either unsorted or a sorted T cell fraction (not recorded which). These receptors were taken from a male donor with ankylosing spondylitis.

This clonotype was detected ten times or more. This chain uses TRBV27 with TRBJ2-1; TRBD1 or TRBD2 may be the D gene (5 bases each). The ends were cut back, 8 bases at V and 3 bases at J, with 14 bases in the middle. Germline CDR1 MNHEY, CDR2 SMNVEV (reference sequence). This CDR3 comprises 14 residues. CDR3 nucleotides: TGTGCCAGCGCCTATGGGGGATTCTACAATGAGCAGTTCTTC. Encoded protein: CASAYGGFYNEQFF.

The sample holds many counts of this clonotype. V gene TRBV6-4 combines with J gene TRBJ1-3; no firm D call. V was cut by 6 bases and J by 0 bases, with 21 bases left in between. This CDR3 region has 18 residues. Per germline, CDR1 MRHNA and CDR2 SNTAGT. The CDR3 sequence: CASSPLSGRESSGNTIYF. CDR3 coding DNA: TGTGCCAGCAGCCCTTTGAGTGGGCGCGAGAGCTCTGGAAACACCATATATTTT.

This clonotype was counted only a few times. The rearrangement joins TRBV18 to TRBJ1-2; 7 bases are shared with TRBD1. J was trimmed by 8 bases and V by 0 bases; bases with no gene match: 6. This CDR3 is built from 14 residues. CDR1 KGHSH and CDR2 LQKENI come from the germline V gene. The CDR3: CASSPPDRRRGYTF. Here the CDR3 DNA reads TGTGCCAGCTCACCACCGGACAGGCGAAGGGGCTACACCTTC.

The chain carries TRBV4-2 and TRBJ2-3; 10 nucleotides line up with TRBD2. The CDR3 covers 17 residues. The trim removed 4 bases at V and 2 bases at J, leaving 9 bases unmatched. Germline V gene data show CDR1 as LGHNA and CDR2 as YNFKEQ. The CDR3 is CASSRAGGPPPTDTQYF. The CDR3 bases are TGTGCCAGCAGCCGAGCGGGAGGGCCACCTCCCACAGATACGCAGTATTTT.

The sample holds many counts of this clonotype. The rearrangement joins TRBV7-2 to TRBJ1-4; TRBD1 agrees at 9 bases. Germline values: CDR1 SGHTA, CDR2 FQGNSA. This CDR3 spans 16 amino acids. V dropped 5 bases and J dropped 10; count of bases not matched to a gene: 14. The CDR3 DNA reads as TGTGCCAGCAGCCCCACCCTCGGGACAGGGCCTGGAAAACTGTTTTTT. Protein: CASSPTLGTGPGKLFF.

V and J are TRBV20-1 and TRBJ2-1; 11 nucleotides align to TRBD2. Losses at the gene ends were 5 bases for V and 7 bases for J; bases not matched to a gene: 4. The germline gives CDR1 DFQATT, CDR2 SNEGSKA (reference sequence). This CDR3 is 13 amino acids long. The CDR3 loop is CSAASGGPNEQFF. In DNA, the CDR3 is TGCAGTGCTGCTAGCGGGGGGCCGAATGAGCAGTTCTTC.

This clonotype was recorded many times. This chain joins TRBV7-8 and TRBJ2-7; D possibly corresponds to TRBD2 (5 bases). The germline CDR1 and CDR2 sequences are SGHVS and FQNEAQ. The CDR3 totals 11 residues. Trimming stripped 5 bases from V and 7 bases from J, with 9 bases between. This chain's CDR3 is CASSPREEQYF. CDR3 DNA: TGTGCCAGCAGCCCCCGGGAAGAGCAGTACTTC.

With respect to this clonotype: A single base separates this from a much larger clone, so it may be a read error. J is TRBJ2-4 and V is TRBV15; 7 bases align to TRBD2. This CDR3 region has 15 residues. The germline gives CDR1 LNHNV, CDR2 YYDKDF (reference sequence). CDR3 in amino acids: CATSRDRGVENTQYF. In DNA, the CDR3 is TGTGCCACCAGCAGAGATCGGGGGGTTGAAAACACTCAGTACTTC.

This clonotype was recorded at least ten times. The CDR3 region is CAIRSPGQGVGGELFF. CDR3 in DNA: TGTGCCATCAGATCTCCGGGACAGGGGGTTGGCGGGGAGCTGTTTTTT. The rearrangement joins TRBV10-3 to TRBJ2-2; TRBD1 matches at 11 bases. The CDR3 runs 16 residues. CDR1 is ENHRY and CDR2 is SYGVKD in the germline V gene. V lost 6 bases and J lost 7; bases outside the gene matches: 10.

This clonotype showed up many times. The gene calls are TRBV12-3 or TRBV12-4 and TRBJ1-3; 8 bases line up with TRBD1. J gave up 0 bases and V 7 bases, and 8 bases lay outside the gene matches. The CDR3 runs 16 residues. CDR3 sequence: CASNADRVNSGNTIYF. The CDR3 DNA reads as TGTGCCAGCAATGCGGACAGGGTTAACTCTGGAAACACCATATATTTT.

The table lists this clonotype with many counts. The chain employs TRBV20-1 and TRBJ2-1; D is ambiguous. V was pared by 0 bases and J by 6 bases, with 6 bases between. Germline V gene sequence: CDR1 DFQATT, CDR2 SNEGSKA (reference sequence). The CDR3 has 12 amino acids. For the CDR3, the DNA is TGCAGTGCTAGAGATTGGGGCAATGAGCAGTTCTTC. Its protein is CSARDWGNEQFF.

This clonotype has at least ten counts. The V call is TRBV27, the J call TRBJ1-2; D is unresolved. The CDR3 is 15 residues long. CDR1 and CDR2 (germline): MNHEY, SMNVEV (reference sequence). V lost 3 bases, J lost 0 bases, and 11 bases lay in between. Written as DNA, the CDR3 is TGTGCCAGCAGTTTCGTAGGCGATGCTAACTATGGCTACACCTTC. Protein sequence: CASSFVGDANYGYTF.

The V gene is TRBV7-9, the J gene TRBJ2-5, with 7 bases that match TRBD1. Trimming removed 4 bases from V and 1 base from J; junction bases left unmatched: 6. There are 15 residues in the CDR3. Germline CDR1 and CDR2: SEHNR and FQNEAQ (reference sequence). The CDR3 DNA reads TGTGCCAGCAGCTCGCCTCGGGACAGCCAAGAGACCCAGTACTTC. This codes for CASSSPRDSQETQYF.

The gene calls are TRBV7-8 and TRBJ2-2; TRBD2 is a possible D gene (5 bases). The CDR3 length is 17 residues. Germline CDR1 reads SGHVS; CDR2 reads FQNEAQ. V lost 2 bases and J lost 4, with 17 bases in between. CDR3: CASSLNHARVFTGELFF. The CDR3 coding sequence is TGTGCCAGCAGCTTAAACCACGCGCGGGTATTCACCGGGGAGCTGTTTTTT.

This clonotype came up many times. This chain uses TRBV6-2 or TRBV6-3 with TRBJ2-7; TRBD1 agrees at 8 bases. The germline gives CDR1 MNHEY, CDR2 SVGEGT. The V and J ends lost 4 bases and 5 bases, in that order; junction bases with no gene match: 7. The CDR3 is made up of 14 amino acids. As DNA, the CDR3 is TGTGCCAGCAGTTCGGGGACAGGTTCCGACGAGCAGTACTTC. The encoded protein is CASSSGTGSDEQYF.

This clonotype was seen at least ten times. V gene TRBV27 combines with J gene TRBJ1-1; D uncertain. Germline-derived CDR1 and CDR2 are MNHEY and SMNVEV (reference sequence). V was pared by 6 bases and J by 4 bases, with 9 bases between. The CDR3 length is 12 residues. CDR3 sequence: CASRDGSTEAFF. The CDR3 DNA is TGTGCCAGCAGGGATGGGTCCACTGAAGCTTTCTTT.

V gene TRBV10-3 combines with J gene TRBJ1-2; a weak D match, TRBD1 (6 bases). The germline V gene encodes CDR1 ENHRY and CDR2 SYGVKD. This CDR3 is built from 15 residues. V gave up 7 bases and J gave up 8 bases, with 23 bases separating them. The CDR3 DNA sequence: TGTGCCATCATACAGCCGGGACAACCAAAAGGCGGCTACACCTTC. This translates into CAIIQPGQPKGGYTF.